The 18 T cell receptor beta chains given below trace back to one sample, sequenced in a study of T cell repertoires in cytomegalovirus infection. TCRdb itself ran the reads through MiXCR, one entry per CDR3 protein. In the table there are hundreds of thousands of distinct CDR3 sequences, about 8.8% of which are singletons. Source material: PBMCs. Every receptor here comes from a human donor in good health (CMV status not recorded). Some clones in this sample may be carry-over from other donors' samples.

This clonotype was seen many times. The chain joins TRBV4-1 to TRBJ2-1; 12 nucleotides agree with TRBD2. This CDR3 contains 17 residues. CDR1 and CDR2 (germline): MGHRA, YSYEKL. V shed 4 bases, J shed 0 bases, and the junction held 4 bases outside the gene matches. The DNA of the CDR3 is TGCGCCAGCAGCCCAGGACTAGCGGGGAGCTCCTACAATGAGCAGTTCTTC. Translated, it gives CASSPGLAGSSYNEQFF.

This clonotype was observed at least ten times. This chain joins TRBV18 and TRBJ1-4; D unclear. Trimming took 1 base from V and 0 from J, leaving 9 bases between them. Germline V lookup: CDR1 KGHSH, CDR2 LQKENI. The CDR3 runs to 16 residues. The CDR3 region is CASSPRNLATNEKLFF. The CDR3 nucleotides are TGTGCCAGCTCACCACGGAATCTTGCAACTAATGAAAAACTGTTTTTT. Filled out from reference TRBV18 and TRBJ1-4, the complete variable domain reads NAGVMQNPRHLVRRRGQEARLRCSPMKGHSHVYWYRQLPEEGLKFMVYLQKENIIDESGMPKERFSAEFPKEGPSILRIQQVVRGDSAAYFCASSPRNLATNEKLFFGSGTQLSVL.

This clonotype was detected ten times or more. The chain combines TRBV20-1 with TRBJ2-7; tentatively, D is TRBD2 (6 bases). V was trimmed by 2 bases and J by 7 bases, leaving 21 bases between them. Germline-derived CDR1 and CDR2 are DFQATT and SNEGSKA (reference sequence). This CDR3 region has 15 residues. CDR3 in amino acids: CSARLRGDPTEEQYV. As DNA, the CDR3 is TGCAGTGCTAGACTTCGCGGGGACCCTACGGAAGAGCAGTACGTC.

This clonotype has ten or more counts. V is TRBV20-1 and J is TRBJ1-3; 8 bases fit TRBD1. The V gene's germline CDR1 is DFQATT and CDR2 SNEGSKA (reference sequence). V trimming: 6 bases; J trimming: 2 bases; junction bases outside the gene matches: 6. The CDR3 extends over 14 amino acids. CDR3 residues: CSARQGKTGNTIYF. In DNA form, the CDR3 reads TGCAGTGCGAGACAGGGGAAGACTGGAAACACCATATATTTT.

This clonotype was recorded at least ten times. The rearrangement links TRBV20-1 to TRBJ1-5; D remains unclear. This CDR3 comprises 13 residues. Looked up from germline, CDR1 is DFQATT and CDR2 is SNEGSKA (reference sequence). V gave up 7 bases and J gave up 4 bases, with 14 bases separating them. CDR3 DNA sequence: TGCAGTGTAGGAGGGCGGGAGAATCAGCCCCAGCATTTT. As protein: CSVGGRENQPQHF.

The chain couples TRBV14 to TRBJ2-1; 12 nucleotides agree with TRBD2. The germline V gene encodes CDR1 SGHDN and CDR2 FVKESK. The CDR3 spans 16 residues. Trimming cost V 4 bases and J 7 bases; bases outside gene matches: 8. CDR3 sequence: CASSPSGGASWNEQFF. For the CDR3, the DNA is TGTGCCAGCAGCCCTAGCGGGGGGGCCTCGTGGAATGAGCAGTTCTTC. Combining the CDR3 with reference TRBV14 and TRBJ2-1 gives the whole variable domain EAGVTQFPSHSVIEKGQTVTLRCDPISGHDNLYWYRRVMGKEIKFLLHFVKESKQDESGMPNNRFLAERTGGTYSTLKVQPAELEDSGVYFCASSPSGGASWNEQFFGPGTRLTVL.

This clonotype has only a few counts. This sequence joins TRBV28 and TRBJ2-3, with a tentative D call TRBD2 (6 bases). Trimming left V 2 bases short and J 1 base short, with 16 bases between. Germline CDR1 MDHEN, CDR2 SYDVKM. This CDR3 contains 17 residues. The CDR3 spells CASSLPSTGDRTDTQYF. CDR3 DNA sequence: TGTGCCAGCAGTTTACCCTCCACGGGGGACCGCACAGATACGCAGTATTTT.

This clonotype was counted ten times or more. The J gene is TRBJ2-4, the V gene TRBV28; D remains unclear. The CDR3 extends over 13 amino acids. Germline V gives CDR1 MDHEN, CDR2 SYDVKM. V was trimmed by 6 bases and J by 6 bases, leaving 12 bases between them. CDR3 DNA: TGTGCCAGCAGCCCCTCTAAGGGAAACATTCAGTACTTC. It encodes CASSPSKGNIQYF.

Note on this clonotype: One end of the junction varies from germline; a read error may be responsible. The V and J genes are TRBV6-6 and TRBJ2-3; 10 nucleotides line up with TRBD2. The CDR3 consists of 15 residues. Germline lookup yields CDR1 MNHNY and CDR2 SVGAGI (reference sequence). The CDR3: CGSKRLAGGTDTQYF. The CDR3 coding sequence is TGTGGCAGCAAGCGGCTAGCGGGGGGCACAGATACGCAGTATTTT.

This rearrangement joins TRBV20-1 to TRBJ2-6, with D perhaps assigned TRBD1 or TRBD2 (5 bases each). This CDR3 has 16 residues. V dropped 3 bases and J dropped 2 bases, with 14 bases sitting between them. Germline values: CDR1 DFQATT, CDR2 SNEGSKA (reference sequence). In nucleotides, the CDR3 is TGCAGTGCTAGTAGTCCCTCGGGGCCTGGGGCCAACGTCCTGACTTTC. Its translation: CSASSPSGPGANVLTF.

This clonotype was detected ten times or more. This chain connects TRBV20-1 to TRBJ2-1, with D perhaps matching TRBD2 (6 bases). The V end was cut by 4 bases, the J end by 3 bases, with 19 bases between. The CDR3 spans 16 residues. CDR1 and CDR2 from the germline V gene are DFQATT and SNEGSKA (reference sequence). CDR3 in DNA: TGCAGTGCTAATCTCCCGGGACTGGGGGTCTACAATGAGCAGTTCTTC. Translating gives CSANLPGLGVYNEQFF.

This clonotype was counted between two and nine times. This chain uses TRBV5-1 with TRBJ1-5; the D gene is possibly TRBD1 (5 bases). Trimming shortened V by 7 bases and J by 3 bases, and 11 bases separated the two germline ends. The germline V gene encodes CDR1 SGHRS and CDR2 YFSETQ. The CDR3 runs to 13 residues. The CDR3 nucleotides are TGCGCCAGCCTCTCGACAGACAATCAGCCCCAGCATTTT. This codes for CASLSTDNQPQHF.

This clonotype was detected only a few times. This chain uses TRBV2 with TRBJ2-1; TRBD1 agrees at 11 bases. CDR1 and CDR2 from the germline V gene are SNHLY and FYNNEI. There are 15 residues in the CDR3. V lost 7 bases and J lost 4; bases outside the gene matches: 6. The CDR3 bases are TGTGCCAGCACCCCGGGACAGGGGGTATACAATGAGCAGTTCTTC. This gives the protein CASTPGQGVYNEQFF.

This clonotype was counted only a few times. The V and J genes are TRBV3-1 and TRBJ2-2, with 9 bases matching TRBD1. Germline assignment: CDR1 LGHDT and CDR2 YNNKEL (reference sequence). The trim removed 6 bases at V and 5 bases at J, leaving 4 bases unmatched. This CDR3 is built from 14 residues. CDR3 sequence: CASRQGARTGELFF. The CDR3 region has the DNA TGTGCCAGCAGACAGGGGGCAAGGACCGGGGAGCTGTTTTTT.

This clonotype was seen repeatedly, ten times or more. V gene TRBV29-1 combines with J gene TRBJ1-2; 10 bases match TRBD1. This CDR3 is 13 amino acids long. The J segment lost 2 bases and the V segment lost 4 bases, leaving 1 base of the junction unmatched. The V gene's germline CDR1 is SQVTM and CDR2 ANQGSEA. This CDR3 is CSVGGQGNYGYTF. The CDR3 DNA is TGCAGCGTTGGGGGACAGGGGAACTATGGCTACACCTTC.

The chain recombines TRBV6-6 with TRBJ2-7; TRBD1 matches at 8 bases. This CDR3 is 14 amino acids long. Germline V lookup: CDR1 MNHNY, CDR2 SVGAGI (reference sequence). The trim removed 6 bases at V and 3 bases at J, leaving 7 bases unmatched. Here the CDR3 reads CASRTTGTGYEQYF. CDR3 nucleotides: TGTGCCAGCAGAACTACCGGGACAGGCTACGAGCAGTACTTC.

The V call is TRBV19, the J call TRBJ2-6; perhaps D is TRBD1 or TRBD2 (6 bases each). Germline CDR1 and CDR2: LNHDA and SQIVND (reference sequence). This CDR3 contains 16 residues. The ends were cut back, 7 bases at V and 4 bases at J, with 17 bases in the middle. In nucleotides, the CDR3 is TGTGCCAGTACCACTTGGGGGGCGCGGGGGGCCAACGTCCTGACTTTC. Its translation: CASTTWGARGANVLTF.

This clonotype was seen ten or more times. This chain joins TRBV7-2 and TRBJ2-7; 9 bases map to TRBD1. Germline V gene data show CDR1 as SGHTA and CDR2 as FQGNSA. J gave up 3 bases and V 5 bases, and 5 bases lay outside the gene matches. The CDR3 consists of 14 residues. The CDR3 reads CASSRWTGVYEQYV. CDR3 coding DNA: TGTGCCAGCAGCCGCTGGACAGGGGTCTACGAGCAGTACGTC.